These 17 T cell receptor beta chains came from one sample sequenced in a study of T cells in localized non-small cell lung cancer. Generated by immunoSEQ multiplex PCR, the TCRdb table keeps only in-frame clones and is missing some. This table holds more than 30,000 clones, 88% found once. The sequencing used peripheral blood mononuclear cells, collected before any cancer treatment. Every receptor here comes from a woman aged 40-69 years with stage III lung adenocarcinoma.

This rearrangement joins TRBV4-3 to TRBJ2-7; weak D call: TRBD2 (7 bases). This CDR3 has 15 residues. V shed 1 base and J shed 1 base, with 11 bases lying between them. Germline V gene data show CDR1 as LGHNA and CDR2 as YSLEER. The CDR3 DNA reads TGCGCCAGCAGCCAAGGGGGGGGCATTTCCTACGAGCAGTACTTC. Translation gives CASSQGGGISYEQYF.

The chain has TRBV11-1 and TRBJ2-7; unclear D gene. The CDR3 runs to 13 residues. V was shortened by 3 bases and J by 2 bases, with 8 bases between the two germline ends. Germline V gene sequence: CDR1 SGHAT, CDR2 FQDESV (reference sequence). The CDR3: CASSLAAPYEQYF. The CDR3 nucleotides are TGTGCCAGCAGCTTGGCCGCGCCCTACGAGCAGTACTTC. The full variable domain, in which reference TRBV11-1 and TRBJ2-7 provide the parts outside the CDR3, is EAEVAQSPRYKITEKSQAVAFWCDPISGHATLYWYRQILGQGPELLVQFQDESVVDDSQLPKDRFSAERLKGVDSTLKIQPAELGDSAMYLCASSLAAPYEQYFGPGTRLTVT.

The chain links TRBV25-1 to TRBJ2-7; weak D call: TRBD1 (7 bases). The CDR3 contains 15 residues. Trimming took 5 bases from V and 4 from J, leaving 18 bases between them. CDR1 is MGHDK and CDR2 is SYGVNS in the germline V gene. CDR3 loop: CASSPSGQGGYEQYF. CDR3 bases: TGTGCCAGCAGTCCCAGCGGGCAGGGGGGATACGAGCAGTACTTC.

Concerning this clone: The junction departs from germline at one end; a sequencing error may be responsible. The rearrangement links TRBV18 to TRBJ1-4; 8 positions match TRBD1. Germline V gene sequence: CDR1 KGHSH, CDR2 LQKENI. This CDR3 is 17 amino acids long. The CDR3 here is CAGSPPNSGTGGEKLFF. The DNA of the CDR3 is TGTGCCGGCTCACCACCTAATTCCGGGACAGGAGGCGAAAAACTGTTTTTT.

This rearrangement joins TRBV7-3 to TRBJ1-2, with unresolved D. Per the germline V gene, CDR1 is SGHTA and CDR2 is FQGTGA. Trimming took 5 bases from V and 3 from J, leaving 13 bases between them. CDR3 length equals 14 residues. CDR3 coding DNA: TGTGCCAGCAGCCCGGGCCCGAGGGACTATGGCTACACCTTC. Translated, it gives CASSPGPRDYGYTF.

The chain recombines TRBV5-4 with TRBJ2-1; 7 nucleotides align to TRBD1. CDR1 and CDR2 (germline): SGHNT, YYREEE (reference sequence). With V trimmed by 0 bases and J by 6 bases, 6 bases remained unmatched. This CDR3 has 15 amino acids. In DNA, the CDR3 is TGTGCCAGCAGCTTGGAGAACCGGGACAGCAATGAGCAGTTCTTC. Protein: CASSLENRDSNEQFF. Combining the CDR3 with reference TRBV5-4 and TRBJ2-1 gives the whole variable domain ETGVTQSPTHLIKTRGQQVTLRCSSQSGHNTVSWYQQALGQGPQFIFQYYREEENGRGNFPPRFSGLQFPNYSSELNVNALELDDSALYLCASSLENRDSNEQFFGPGTRLTVL.

This chain joins TRBV11-2 and TRBJ2-7; no clear D gene. V lost 5 bases to trimming and J lost 2 bases, with 13 bases between them. The CDR3 sequence is 14 residues long. The germline V gene has CDR1 SGHAT and CDR2 FQNNGV. This chain's CDR3 is CASSPSMIAYEQYF. The CDR3, as DNA: TGTGCCAGCAGCCCCTCCATGATAGCCTACGAGCAGTACTTC.

J is TRBJ1-3 and V is TRBV7-8, with D uncertain. Looked up from germline, CDR1 is SGHVS and CDR2 is FQNEAQ. This CDR3 spans 15 amino acids. Trimming shortened V by 3 bases and J by 10 bases, and 19 bases separated the two germline ends. In DNA, the CDR3 is TGTGCCAGCAGCTTGGCCGAGCCGGGTTTTGGGACCATATATTTT. It encodes CASSLAEPGFGTIYF.

CDR3 region: CASSQGARDRQHYGYTF. DNA for the CDR3: TGTGCCAGCAGCCAAGGGGCCCGGGACAGACAACATTATGGCTACACCTTC. V is TRBV4-2 and J is TRBJ1-2, with 7 bases fitting TRBD1. The germline V gene has CDR1 LGHNA and CDR2 YNFKEQ. This CDR3 region has 17 residues. V dropped 1 base and J dropped 5; count of bases not matched to a gene: 13.

This clone came up once. The chain is built from TRBV5-4 and TRBJ2-5; the D gene could be TRBD1 or TRBD2 (6 bases each). CDR1 and CDR2 from the germline V gene are SGHNT and YYREEE (reference sequence). The V and J ends lost 4 bases and 4 bases respectively, with 14 bases between them. The CDR3 length is 14 residues. The CDR3 DNA is TGTGCCAGCAGCCCCGGAGGGGGGCGAGAGACCCAGTACTTC. Translated, it gives CASSPGGGRETQYF.

This clone showed up just once. The chain combines TRBV5-4 with TRBJ1-3, with unresolved D. V shed 5 bases and J shed 0 bases, with 9 bases lying between them. The germline V gene has CDR1 SGHNT and CDR2 YYREEE (reference sequence). The CDR3 is 14 residues long. Written as DNA, the CDR3 is TGTGCCAGCAGTAATACAGACTCTGGAAACACCATATATTTT. Encoded protein: CASSNTDSGNTIYF.

This clone was found once. J is TRBJ2-2 and V is TRBV7-2, with TRBD2 matching over 8 bases. With 0 bases clipped from V and 0 bases from J, the junction kept 9 bases outside the gene matches. Germline-derived CDR1 and CDR2 are SGHTA and FQGNSA. The CDR3 totals 19 residues. CDR3 DNA sequence: TGTGCCAGCAGCTTAGCGCGGTCCAGCGGGGGACCGAACACCGGGGAGCTGTTTTTT. Its protein is CASSLARSSGGPNTGELFF.

V is TRBV7-2 and J is TRBJ2-5, with D possibly called TRBD1 or TRBD2 (5 bases each). The CDR3 loop spans 14 amino acids. The V end was cut by 4 bases, the J end by 1 base, with 10 bases between. Germline V CDR1 and CDR2: SGHTA, FQGNSA. The DNA of the CDR3 is TGTGCCAGCAGCTCCGTGGGGGTCCAAGAGACCCAGTACTTC. Translated: CASSSVGVQETQYF.

The chain couples TRBV27 to TRBJ2-7, with TRBD1 as a possible D gene (5 bases). The CDR3 contains 12 residues. Germline CDR1 reads MNHEY; CDR2 reads SMNVEV (reference sequence). V was shortened by 5 bases and J by 4 bases, with 9 bases between the two germline ends. The CDR3 bases are TGTGCCAGCAGTCCGCAGGGATACGAGCAGTACTTC. Amino acids: CASSPQGYEQYF.

The chain employs TRBV6-5 and TRBJ2-7; the D call may be TRBD1 or TRBD2 (5 bases each). The CDR3 consists of 14 residues. V was pared by 5 bases and J by 5 bases, with 16 bases between. CDR1 and CDR2 (germline): MNHEY, SVGAGI. CDR3 nucleotide sequence: TGTGCCAGCAGTCCCCCGGGACGGCTTAACGAGCAGTACTTC. It yields the protein CASSPPGRLNEQYF.

The V call is TRBV10-3, the J call TRBJ2-3; tentative D call: TRBD1 (6 bases). CDR3 length: 14 residues. V was cut by 7 bases and J by 2 bases, with 13 bases left in between. The germline V gene has CDR1 ENHRY and CDR2 SYGVKD. The CDR3 loop is CAINRQEITDTQYF. CDR3 in DNA: TGTGCCATCAACAGACAGGAGATCACAGATACGCAGTATTTT.

V gene TRBV30 combines with J gene TRBJ2-2; 8 positions match TRBD2. CDR3 length: 15 residues. From germline, CDR1 is GTSNPN and CDR2 SVGIG (reference sequence). V trimming: 8 bases; J trimming: 4 bases; junction bases outside the gene matches: 12. CDR3: CARGRREVRTGELFF. The CDR3 nucleotides are TGTGCCCGGGGACGGCGGGAGGTCCGCACCGGGGAGCTGTTTTTT.